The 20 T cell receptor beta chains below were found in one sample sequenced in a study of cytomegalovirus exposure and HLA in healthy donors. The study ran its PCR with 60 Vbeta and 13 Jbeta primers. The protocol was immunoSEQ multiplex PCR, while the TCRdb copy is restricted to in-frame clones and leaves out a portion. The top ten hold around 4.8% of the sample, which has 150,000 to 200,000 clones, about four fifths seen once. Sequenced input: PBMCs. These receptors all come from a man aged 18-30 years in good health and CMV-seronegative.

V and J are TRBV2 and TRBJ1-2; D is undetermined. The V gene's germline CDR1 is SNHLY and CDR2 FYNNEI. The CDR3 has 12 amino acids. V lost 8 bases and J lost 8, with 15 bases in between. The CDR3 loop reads CASAKNMQGYTF. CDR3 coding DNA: TGTGCCAGCGCAAAAAACATGCAAGGCTACACCTTC.

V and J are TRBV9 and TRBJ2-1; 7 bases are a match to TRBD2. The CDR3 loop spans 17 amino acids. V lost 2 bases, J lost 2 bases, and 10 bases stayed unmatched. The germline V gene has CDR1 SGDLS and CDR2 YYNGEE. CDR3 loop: CASSVGWLAEPYNEQFF. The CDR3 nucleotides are TGTGCCAGCAGCGTGGGGTGGCTAGCGGAACCCTACAATGAGCAGTTCTTC. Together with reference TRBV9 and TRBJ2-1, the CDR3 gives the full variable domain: DSGVTQTPKHLITATGQRVTLRCSPRSGDLSVYWYQQSLDQGLQFLIQYYNGEERAKGNILERFSAQQFPDLHSELNLSSLELGDSALYFCASSVGWLAEPYNEQFFGPGTRLTVL.

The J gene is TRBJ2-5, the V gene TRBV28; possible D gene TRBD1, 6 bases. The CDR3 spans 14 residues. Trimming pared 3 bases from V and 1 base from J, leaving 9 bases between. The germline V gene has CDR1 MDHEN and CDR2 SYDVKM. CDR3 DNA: TGTGCCAGCAGTTTTACCAGGGGCCAAGAGACCCAGTACTTC. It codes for CASSFTRGQETQYF.

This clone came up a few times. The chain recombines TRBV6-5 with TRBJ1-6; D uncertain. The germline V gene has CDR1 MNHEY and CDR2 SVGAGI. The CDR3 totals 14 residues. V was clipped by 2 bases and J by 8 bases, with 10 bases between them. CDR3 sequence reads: CASSYTKGDSPLHF. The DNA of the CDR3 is TGTGCCAGCAGTTACACAAAGGGAGATTCACCCCTCCACTTT.

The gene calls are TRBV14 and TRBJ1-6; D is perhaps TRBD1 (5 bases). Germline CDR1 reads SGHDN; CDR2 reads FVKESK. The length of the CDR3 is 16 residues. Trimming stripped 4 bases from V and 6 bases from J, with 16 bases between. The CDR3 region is CASSRRLQVPNSPLHF. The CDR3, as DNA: TGTGCCAGCAGCCGAAGATTACAGGTTCCTAATTCACCCCTCCACTTT.

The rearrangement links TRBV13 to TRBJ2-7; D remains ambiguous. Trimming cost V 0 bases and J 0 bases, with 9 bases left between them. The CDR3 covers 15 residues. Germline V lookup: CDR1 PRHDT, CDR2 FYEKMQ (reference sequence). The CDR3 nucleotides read TGTGCCAGCAGCTTAGGCCGAGGCAGCTCCTACGAGCAGTACTTC. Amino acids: CASSLGRGSSYEQYF. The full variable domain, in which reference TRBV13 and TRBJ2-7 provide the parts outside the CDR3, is AAGVIQSPRHLIKEKRETATLKCYPIPRHDTVYWYQQGPGQDPQFLISFYEKMQSDKGSIPDRFSAQQFSDYHSELNMSSLELGDSALYFCASSLGRGSSYEQYFGPGTRLTVT.

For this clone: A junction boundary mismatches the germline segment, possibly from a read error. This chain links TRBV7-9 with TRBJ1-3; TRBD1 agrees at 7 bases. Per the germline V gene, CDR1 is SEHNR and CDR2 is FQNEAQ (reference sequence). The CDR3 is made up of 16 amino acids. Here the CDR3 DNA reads TGTTCCAGCAGCCCCCGACAGGGATCCTCTGGAAACACCATATATTTT. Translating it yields CSSSPRQGSSGNTIYF. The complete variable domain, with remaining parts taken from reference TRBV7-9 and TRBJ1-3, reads DTGVSQNPRHKITKRGQNVTFRCDPISEHNRLYWYRQTLGQGPEFLTYFQNEAQLEKSRLLSDRFSAERPKGSFSTLEIQRTEQGDSAMYLCSSSPRQGSSGNTIYFGEGSWLTVV.

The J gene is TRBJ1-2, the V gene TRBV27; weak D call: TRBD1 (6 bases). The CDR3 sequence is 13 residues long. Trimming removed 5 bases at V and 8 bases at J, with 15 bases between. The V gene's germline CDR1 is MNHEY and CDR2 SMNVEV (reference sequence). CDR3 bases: TGTGCCAGCAGTCAAATGGGACAATGGGGCTACACCTTC. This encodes CASSQMGQWGYTF.

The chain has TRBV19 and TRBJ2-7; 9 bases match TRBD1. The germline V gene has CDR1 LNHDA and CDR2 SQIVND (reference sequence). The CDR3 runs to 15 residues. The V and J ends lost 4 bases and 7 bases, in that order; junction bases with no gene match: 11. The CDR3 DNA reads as TGTGCCAGTAGTACTTTAGGACAGGGGAGCCAAGAGCAGTACTTC. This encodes CASSTLGQGSQEQYF.

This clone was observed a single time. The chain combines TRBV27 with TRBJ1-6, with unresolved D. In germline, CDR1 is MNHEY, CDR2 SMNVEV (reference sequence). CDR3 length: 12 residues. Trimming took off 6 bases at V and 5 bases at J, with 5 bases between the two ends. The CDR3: CASSPNNSPLHF. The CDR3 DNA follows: TGTGCCAGCAGCCCCAATAATTCACCCCTCCACTTT.

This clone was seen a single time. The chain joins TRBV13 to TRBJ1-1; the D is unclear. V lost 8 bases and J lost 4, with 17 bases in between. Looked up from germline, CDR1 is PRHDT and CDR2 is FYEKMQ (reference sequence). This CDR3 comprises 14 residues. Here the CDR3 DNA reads TGTGCCAGCCATACCCGGGGTATTTCCACTGAAGCTTTCTTT. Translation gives CASHTRGISTEAFF.

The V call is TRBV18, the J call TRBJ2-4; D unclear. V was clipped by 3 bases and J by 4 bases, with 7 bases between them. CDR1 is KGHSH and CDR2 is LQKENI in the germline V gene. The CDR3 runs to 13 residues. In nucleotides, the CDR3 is TGTGCCAGCTCACCGTACGGTAAAAACATTCAGTACTTC. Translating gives CASSPYGKNIQYF.

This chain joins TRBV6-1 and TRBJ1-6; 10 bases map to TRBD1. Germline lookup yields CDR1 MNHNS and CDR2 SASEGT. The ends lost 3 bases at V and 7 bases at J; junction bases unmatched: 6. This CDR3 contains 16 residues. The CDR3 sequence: CASSEPPGQGNSPLHF. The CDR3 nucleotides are TGTGCCAGCAGTGAGCCCCCGGGACAGGGGAATTCACCCCTCCACTTT.

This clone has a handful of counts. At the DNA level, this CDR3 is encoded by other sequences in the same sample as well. The CDR3 DNA reads as TGCGCCAGCAGTCGGGACAGTGCAACTAATGAAAAACTGTTTTTT. This translates into CASSRDSATNEKLFF. The gene calls are TRBV4-1 and TRBJ1-4; TRBD1 matches 7 bases. The CDR3 spans 15 residues. The V gene's germline CDR1 is MGHRA and CDR2 YSYEKL. J gave up 0 bases and V 6 bases, and 4 bases lay outside the gene matches.

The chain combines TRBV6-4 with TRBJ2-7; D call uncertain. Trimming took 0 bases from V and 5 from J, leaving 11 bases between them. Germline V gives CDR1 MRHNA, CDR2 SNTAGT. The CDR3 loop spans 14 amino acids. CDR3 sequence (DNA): TGTGCCAGCAGTGACTCCCCCCCCCGTGACGAGCAGTACTTC. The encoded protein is CASSDSPPRDEQYF.

CDR3 residues: CASTGGQYNEQFF. Here the CDR3 DNA reads TGTGCCAGTACGGGGGGCCAATACAATGAGCAGTTCTTC. This chain uses TRBV7-3 with TRBJ2-1; D might be TRBD2 (7 bases). The germline gives CDR1 SGHTA, CDR2 FQGTGA. Deletions cut 9 bases from V and 4 bases from J, with 13 bases between. This CDR3 comprises 13 residues.

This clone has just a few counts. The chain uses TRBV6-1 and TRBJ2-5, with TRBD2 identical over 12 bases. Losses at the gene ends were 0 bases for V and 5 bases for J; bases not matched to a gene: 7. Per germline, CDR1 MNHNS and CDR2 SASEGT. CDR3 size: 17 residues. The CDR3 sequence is CASSEALAGGPRETQYF. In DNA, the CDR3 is TGTGCCAGCAGTGAAGCGCTAGCGGGAGGGCCAAGGGAGACCCAGTACTTC.

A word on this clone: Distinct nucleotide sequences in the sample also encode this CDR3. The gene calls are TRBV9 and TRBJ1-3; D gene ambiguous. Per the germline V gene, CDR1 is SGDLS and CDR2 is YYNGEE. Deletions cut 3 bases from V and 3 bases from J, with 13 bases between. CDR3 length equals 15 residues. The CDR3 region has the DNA TGTGCCAGCAGCGGTGGCAACAGTAATGGAAACACCATATATTTT. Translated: CASSGGNSNGNTIYF.

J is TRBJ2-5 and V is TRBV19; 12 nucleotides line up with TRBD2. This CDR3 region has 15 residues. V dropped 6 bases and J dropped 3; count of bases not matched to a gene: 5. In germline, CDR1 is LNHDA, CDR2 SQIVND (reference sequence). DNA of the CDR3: TGTGCCAGTAGCTATTGGACTAGCGGGGAAGAGACCCAGTACTTC. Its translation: CASSYWTSGEETQYF.

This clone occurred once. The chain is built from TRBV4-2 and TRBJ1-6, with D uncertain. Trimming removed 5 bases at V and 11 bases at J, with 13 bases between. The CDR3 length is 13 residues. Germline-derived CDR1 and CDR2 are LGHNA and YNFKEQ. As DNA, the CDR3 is TGTGCCAGCAGCGAACGGGGAAGTACACCCCTCCACTTT. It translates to CASSERGSTPLHF.